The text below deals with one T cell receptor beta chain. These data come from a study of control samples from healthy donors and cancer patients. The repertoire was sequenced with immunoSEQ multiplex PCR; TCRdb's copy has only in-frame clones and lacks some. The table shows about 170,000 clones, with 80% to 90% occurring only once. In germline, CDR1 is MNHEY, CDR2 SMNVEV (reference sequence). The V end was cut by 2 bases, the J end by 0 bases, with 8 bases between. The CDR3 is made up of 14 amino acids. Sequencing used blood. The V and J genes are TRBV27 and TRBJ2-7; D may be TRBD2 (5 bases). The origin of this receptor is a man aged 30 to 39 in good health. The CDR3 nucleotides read TGTGCCAGCAGTTTAGGTGGGAGCTCCTACGAGCAGTACTTC. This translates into CASSLGGSSYEQYF.